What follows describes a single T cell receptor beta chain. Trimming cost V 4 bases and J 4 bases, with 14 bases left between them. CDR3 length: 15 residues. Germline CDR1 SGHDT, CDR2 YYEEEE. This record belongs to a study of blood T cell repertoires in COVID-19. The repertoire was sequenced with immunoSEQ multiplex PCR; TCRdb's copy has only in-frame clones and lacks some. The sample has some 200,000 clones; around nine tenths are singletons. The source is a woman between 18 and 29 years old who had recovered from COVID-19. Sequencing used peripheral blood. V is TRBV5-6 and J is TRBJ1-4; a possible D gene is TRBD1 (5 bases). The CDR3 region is CASSPPGGSNEKLFF. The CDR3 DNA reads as TGTGCCAGCAGCCCGCCGGGGGGAAGTAATGAAAAACTGTTTTTT.